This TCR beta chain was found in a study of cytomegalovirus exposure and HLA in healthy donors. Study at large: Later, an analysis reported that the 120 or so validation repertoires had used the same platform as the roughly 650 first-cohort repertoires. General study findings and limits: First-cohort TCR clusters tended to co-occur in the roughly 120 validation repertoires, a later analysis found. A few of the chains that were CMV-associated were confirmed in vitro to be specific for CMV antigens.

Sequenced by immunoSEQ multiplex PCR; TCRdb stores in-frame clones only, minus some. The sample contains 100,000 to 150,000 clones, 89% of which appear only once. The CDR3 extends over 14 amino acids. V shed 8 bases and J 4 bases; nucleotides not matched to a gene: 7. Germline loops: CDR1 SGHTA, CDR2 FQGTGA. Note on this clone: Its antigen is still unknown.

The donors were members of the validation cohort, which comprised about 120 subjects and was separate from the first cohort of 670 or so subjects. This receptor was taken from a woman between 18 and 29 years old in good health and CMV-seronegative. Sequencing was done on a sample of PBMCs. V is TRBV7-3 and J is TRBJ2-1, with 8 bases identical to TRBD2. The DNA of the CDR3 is TGTGCCAGCCGTCCGGCTAGCGGGTACAATGAGCAGTTCTTC. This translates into CASRPASGYNEQFF.